Only one count was recorded for the clone carrying this T cell receptor (beta chain). This entry comes from a study of blood T cell repertoires in COVID-19. Some clones are missing from TCRdb's copy, which holds only in-frame ones; the method was immunoSEQ multiplex PCR. The sample holds around 120,000 clones, more than 60% seen once. Source material: peripheral blood. This TCR derives from a woman between 70 and 85 years old with acute or convalescent COVID-19.

CDR3 nucleotides: TGTGCCAGCAGCTTAGGACTAGCGACCTACAATGAGCAGTTCTTC. Translation: CASSLGLATYNEQFF. The chain couples TRBV9 to TRBJ2-1; 9 bases map to TRBD2. V lost 4 bases to trimming and J lost 2 bases; unmatched junction nucleotides: 4. This CDR3 spans 15 amino acids. CDR1 and CDR2 from the germline V gene are SGDLS and YYNGEE.